This T cell receptor (beta chain) is drawn from a study of blood T cell repertoires in COVID-19. Study overall: Italy, Spain and the United States were the sources of the convalescent and acute COVID-19 samples. Sources were T cells, B-cell-depleted T cells, or PBMCs; the material itself was cDNA or gDNA.

Trimming took 2 bases from V and 7 from J, leaving 14 bases between them. Per the germline V gene, CDR1 is MDHEN and CDR2 is SYDVKM. CDR3 size: 14 residues. This clone occurred many times. Authors' data handling: Amplifying reference gene primers gave estimates of nucleated cell counts. Profiling relied on immunoSEQ multiplex PCR, and the TCRdb table lists in-frame clones only, not all of them. V and J calls and clone size are copied from that table; D and trimming were computed from the DNA. The repertoire includes about 60,000 clones, around 80% of them detected once, and around 6% sits in the top ten.

This chain uses TRBV28 with TRBJ1-1; D is uncertain. Sequenced sample: peripheral blood. The sequence came from a woman in her 70s with acute or convalescent COVID-19. The CDR3 DNA reads TGTGCCAGCAGTTTAGCTCGTTTAGCGGTTGAAGCTTTCTTT. This encodes CASSLARLAVEAFF.